These T cell receptor beta chains were read from a single sample in a study of blood T cell repertoires in COVID-19. The data were produced by immunoSEQ multiplex PCR, yet TCRdb's version contains in-frame clones alone and is incomplete. Counted here are under 450,000 clones, around 87% occurring once; the ten biggest clones make up approximately 1.3%. Material for sequencing was PBMCs or T cells enriched from blood (not recorded which). The receptors shown here come from a man aged 25 to 40 who had recovered from COVID-19. Both conserved end residues are part of each CDR3. The D gene is left open where the match is weak. Not every row has a clone size; where given, it reads once, few, many or a size class.

TRBV7-2,.,TRBJ1-3,TRBD1,CASSPDRGKGNTIYF,TGTGCCAGCAGCCCAGACAGGGGGAAAGGAAACACCATATATTTT
TRBV7-8,.,TRBJ1-2,.,CASSPGGGGYTF,TGTGCCAGCAGCCCTGGGGGCGGCGGCTACACCTTC
TRBV19,.,TRBJ1-1,.,CASSYFGGGTAEAFF,TGTGCCAGCTCATATTTCGGAGGAGGTACGGCTGAAGCTTTCTTT
TRBV9,.,TRBJ2-5,TRBD1,CASSPTGQGALIGETQYF,TGTGCCAGCAGCCCAACCGGACAGGGGGCCTTGATAGGGGAGACCCAGTACTTC
TRBV12-5,.,TRBJ1-1,.,CASGGGGPEAFF,TGTGCTAGTGGCGGCGGGGGTCCTGAAGCTTTCTTT
TRBV19,.,TRBJ2-2,.,CASSISRGADTGELFF,TGTGCCAGTAGTATCTCCCGGGGGGCTGACACCGGGGAGCTGTTTTTT
TRBV6-2/TRBV6-3,few,TRBJ2-3,TRBD1,CASSPGQGLDTQYF,TGTGCCAGCAGTCCGGGACAGGGGTTAGATACGCAGTATTTT
TRBV4-3,few,TRBJ1-5,TRBD1,CASSPGQGGEPQHF,TGCGCCAGCAGCCCGGGACAGGGGGGAGAGCCCCAGCATTTT
TRBV5-1,.,TRBJ2-1,.,CASSANTYNEQFF,TGCGCCAGCAGCGCGAATACCTACAATGAGCAGTTCTTC
TRBV25-1,.,TRBJ1-1,.,CASSESGTLAEAFF,TGTGCCAGCAGTGAATCTGGGACTCTCGCTGAAGCTTTCTTT
TRBV7-2,.,TRBJ1-6,.,CASSLQAPNSPLHF,TGTGCCAGCAGCTTACAGGCCCCGAATTCACCCCTCCACTTT
TRBV6-2/TRBV6-3,.,TRBJ1-1,.,CASSFPILQGRMNTEAFF,TGTGCCAGCAGTTTTCCAATTCTGCAGGGAAGGATGAACACTGAAGCTTTCTTT
TRBV6-5,.,TRBJ1-2,TRBD1,CASSPTGDRRGYTF,TGTGCCAGCAGTCCTACAGGGGATCGTCGTGGCTACACCTTC
TRBV30,.,TRBJ2-7,.,CAWSVLPGSYEQYF,TGTGCCTGGAGTGTACTTCCGGGGTCCTACGAGCAGTACTTC
TRBV3-1/TRBV3-2,.,TRBJ1-3,.,CASSPQGIGNTIYF,TGTGCCAGCAGCCCGCAGGGTATTGGAAACACCATATATTTT
TRBV7-9,.,TRBJ2-7,.,CASSLVDSRPLRYYEQYF,TGTGCCAGCAGCTTAGTGGACAGCAGACCACTTCGATACTACGAGCAGTACTTC
TRBV24-1,.,TRBJ2-3,TRBD2,CATSDRLAGGPSTQYF,TGTGCCACCAGTGACCGACTAGCGGGGGGGCCCTCTACGCAGTATTTT
TRBV7-6,.,TRBJ2-1,.,CASSSGGLSYNEQFF,TGTGCCAGCAGCTCGGGGGGCCTTTCCTACAATGAGCAGTTCTTC
TRBV18,few,TRBJ1-6,.,CASSPSGLPYNSPLHF,TGTGCCAGCTCACCTTCAGGGTTGCCCTATAATTCACCCCTCCACTTT
TRBV5-1,.,TRBJ2-2,.,CASSPRTTNTGELFF,TGCGCCAGCAGCCCCCGGACTACAAACACCGGGGAGCTGTTTTTT
TRBV11-2,.,TRBJ1-1,.,CASSLWQGPMNTEAFF,TGTGCCAGCAGCTTATGGCAGGGGCCCATGAACACTGAAGCTTTCTTT
TRBV6-4,.,TRBJ2-6,.,CASSAEGSGANVLTF,TGTGCCAGCAGTGCTGAGGGTTCTGGGGCCAACGTCCTGACTTTC
TRBV3-1/TRBV3-2,.,TRBJ2-5,TRBD2,CASSQGSRTSGGGLETQYF,TGTGCCAGCAGCCAAGGGTCCCGGACTAGCGGGGGAGGACTAGAGACCCAGTACTTC
TRBV7-9,.,TRBJ2-5,TRBD1,CASSFAGDRDPLTQYF,TGTGCCAGCAGCTTCGCCGGGGACAGGGACCCATTGACCCAGTACTTC
TRBV9,.,TRBJ2-7,TRBD1,CASSPGQTNYEQYF,TGTGCCAGCAGCCCGGGACAGACTAACTACGAGCAGTACTTC
TRBV10-3,.,TRBJ1-2,.,CAISAGYDYGYTF,TGTGCCATCAGTGCAGGTTACGACTATGGCTACACCTTC
TRBV4-1,.,TRBJ1-6,.,CASSHWLTGSSYNLPLHF,TGCGCCAGCAGCCATTGGTTAACAGGGAGCTCCTATAATTTACCCCTCCACTTT
TRBV6-2/TRBV6-3,.,TRBJ2-1,TRBD2,CASSYSRLAGGSPSSYNEQFF,TGTGCCAGCAGTTACTCGCGACTAGCGGGGGGTTCTCCAAGCTCCTACAATGAGCAGTTCTTC
TRBV2,.,TRBJ1-2,TRBD1,CASSDSGTVANYGYTF,TGTGCCAGCAGTGATTCCGGGACAGTAGCTAACTATGGCTACACCTTC
TRBV7-8,.,TRBJ1-2,.,CASSLGGGDRPYGYTF,TGTGCCAGCAGCTTAGGGGGGGGAGACAGGCCCTATGGCTACACCTTC
TRBV18,.,TRBJ2-5,TRBD1,CASFRTGVGLETQYF,TGTGCCAGCTTTCGGACAGGGGTCGGTTTGGAGACCCAGTACTTC
TRBV18,.,TRBJ2-2,.,CASSPPGVLSTGELFF,TGTGCCAGCTCACCACCAGGGGTTCTCAGCACCGGGGAGCTGTTTTTT
TRBV28,.,TRBJ1-2,TRBD1,CASSLRGQGGGYTF,TGTGCCAGCAGTTTAAGGGGGCAGGGAGGTGGCTACACCTTC
TRBV7-9,.,TRBJ2-1,TRBD1,CASSARDRGWIEQFF,TGTGCCAGCAGCGCACGGGACAGGGGGTGGATTGAGCAGTTCTTC
TRBV6-5,.,TRBJ2-1,TRBD1,CASRRQGPPSEQFF,TGTGCCAGCAGGAGACAGGGCCCTCCATCTGAGCAGTTCTTC
TRBV9,.,TRBJ2-7,TRBD1,CASSSLTGTDRYEQYF,TGTGCCAGCAGCTCCTTAACCGGGACAGATCGCTACGAGCAGTACTTC
TRBV19,.,TRBJ1-1,.,CASAYRDTEAFF,TGTGCCAGTGCATACCGGGACACTGAAGCTTTCTTT
TRBV7-3,.,TRBJ2-4,TRBD2,CASSSRRASGGRDIQYF,TGTGCCAGCAGCTCCCGGCGGGCTAGCGGGGGAAGGGACATTCAGTACTTC
TRBV27,.,TRBJ1-4,TRBD1,CASTPGQSGQLFF,TGTGCCAGCACTCCGGGACAGTCAGGTCAACTGTTTTTT
TRBV6-4,.,TRBJ2-5,.,CASSVGPQETQYF,TGTGCCAGCAGTGTGGGCCCGCAAGAGACCCAGTACTTC
TRBV6-1,.,TRBJ1-6,.,CASSEDRFSLWSNSPLHF,TGTGCCAGCAGTGAAGACCGGTTTAGCCTTTGGAGTAATTCACCCCTCCACTTT
TRBV18,.,TRBJ1-6,.,CASSRGGSPYNSPLHF,TGTGCCAGCTCACGGGGGGGGAGCCCCTATAATTCACCCCTCCACTTT
TRBV5-1,.,TRBJ1-5,TRBD1,CASSLESGGDQPQHF,TGCGCCAGCAGCTTGGAGTCAGGGGGCGATCAGCCCCAGCATTTT
TRBV18,.,TRBJ1-6,TRBD1,CASSRTGGESPLHF,TGTGCCAGCTCACGGACAGGGGGAGAGTCACCCCTCCACTTT
TRBV6-5,.,TRBJ1-4,.,CASRLTQATNEKLFF,TGTGCCAGCAGGTTGACGCAGGCAACTAATGAAAAACTGTTTTTT
TRBV6-5,.,TRBJ1-3,.,CASTQGFAGNTIYF,TGTGCCAGCACCCAGGGGTTTGCTGGAAACACCATATATTTT
TRBV5-5,.,TRBJ1-2,.,CASSIDRLYGYTF,TGTGCCAGCAGCATAGACAGGTTGTATGGCTACACCTTC
TRBV13,.,TRBJ1-2,TRBD1,CASSPDRGSADYGYTF,TGTGCCAGCAGTCCGGACAGGGGCTCCGCCGACTATGGCTACACCTTC